The 5 T cell receptor beta chains below were found in one sample sequenced in a study of blood T cell repertoires in COVID-19. Profiled with immunoSEQ multiplex PCR; TCRdb holds only in-frame clones, not every one. The profile covers some 420,000 clones, with approximately 92% appearing a single time and around 1.1% taken by the ten largest. Sequencing was performed on PBMCs or T cells enriched from blood (not recorded which). The receptor set was obtained from a man aged 30 to 39 who had recovered from COVID-19.

V gene TRBV19 combines with J gene TRBJ1-2, with TRBD1 as a possible D gene (6 bases). This CDR3 region has 12 residues. Germline assignment: CDR1 LNHDA and CDR2 SQIVND (reference sequence). V was cut by 8 bases and J by 7 bases, with 14 bases left in between. DNA of the CDR3: TGTGCCAGTTCCCAACAGGGCGGTGGCTACACCTTC. Amino acid sequence: CASSQQGGGYTF.

The chain links TRBV13 to TRBJ2-1, with 7 bases fitting TRBD2. J gave up 2 bases and V 5 bases, and 9 bases lay outside the gene matches. The CDR3 sequence is 16 residues long. CDR1 and CDR2 (germline): PRHDT, FYEKMQ (reference sequence). The CDR3 nucleotides are TGTGCCAGCAGCCCGGGGGGAGCCATAGCCTACAATGAGCAGTTCTTC. Translated, it gives CASSPGGAIAYNEQFF. Full variable domain (outside the CDR3, taken from reference TRBV13 and TRBJ2-1): AAGVIQSPRHLIKEKRETATLKCYPIPRHDTVYWYQQGPGQDPQFLISFYEKMQSDKGSIPDRFSAQQFSDYHSELNMSSLELGDSALYFCASSPGGAIAYNEQFFGPGTRLTVL.

This chain links TRBV2 with TRBJ2-2; 9 bases fit TRBD2. Losses at the gene ends were 4 bases for V and 5 bases for J; bases not matched to a gene: 5. Per germline, CDR1 SNHLY and CDR2 FYNNEI. The CDR3 is 15 residues long. CDR3 sequence reads: CASSGTSDETGELFF. Written as DNA, the CDR3 is TGTGCCAGCAGTGGGACTAGCGATGAAACCGGGGAGCTGTTTTTT. Variable domain in full (rest from reference TRBV2 and TRBJ2-2): EPEVTQTPSHQVTQMGQEVILRCVPISNHLYFYWYRQILGQKVEFLVSFYNNEISEKSEIFDDQFSVERPDGSNFTLKIRSTKLEDSAMYFCASSGTSDETGELFFGEGSRLTVL.

The chain joins TRBV19 to TRBJ2-1; 11 bases line up with TRBD2. V gave up 2 bases and J gave up 2 bases; unmatched junction bases: 2. This CDR3 has 16 residues. Per the germline V gene, CDR1 is LNHDA and CDR2 is SQIVND (reference sequence). DNA for the CDR3: TGTGCCAGTAGTATAATAGCGGGAGGGCCCTACAATGAGCAGTTCTTC. It is translated as CASSIIAGGPYNEQFF. The full variable domain, in which reference TRBV19 and TRBJ2-1 provide the parts outside the CDR3, is DGGITQSPKYLFRKEGQNVTLSCEQNLNHDAMYWYRQDPGQGLRLIYYSQIVNDFQKGDIAEGYSVSREKKESFPLTVTSAQKNPTAFYLCASSIIAGGPYNEQFFGPGTRLTVL.

The chain carries TRBV5-1 and TRBJ2-5; weak D call: TRBD2 (5 bases). The CDR3 has 15 amino acids. V lost 1 base, J lost 2 bases, and 12 bases lay in between. From germline, CDR1 is SGHRS and CDR2 YFSETQ. Written as DNA, the CDR3 is TGCGCCAGCAGCTTGTACGGGGTGGGGCAAGAGACCCAGTACTTC. Residues: CASSLYGVGQETQYF.